Below, one T cell receptor beta chain is given with its context. Its antigen is still unknown. Profiling relied on immunoSEQ multiplex PCR, and the TCRdb table lists in-frame clones only, not all of them. Of about 10,000 clones listed, 70% to 85% are singletons. This entry comes from a study of circulating tumor DNA in untreated peripheral T-cell lymphoma. Study-wide points: Tumor-specific clonotypes were found in 76% of patients.

From germline, CDR1 is MNHGY and CDR2 SAAAGT. Trimming stripped 10 bases from V and 0 bases from J, with 18 bases between. The length of the CDR3 is 15 residues. This tumor tissue came from a pretreatment baseline collection. The J gene is TRBJ1-1, the V gene TRBV6-8; D unclear. The TCR comes from a human donor with peripheral T-cell lymphoma. The sample was tumor tissue. The CDR3 region has the DNA TGTGCCACCCTGTCTTATACGGACCTGAACACTGAAGCTTTCTTT. Protein sequence: CATLSYTDLNTEAFF.